This T cell receptor (beta chain) was recovered during a study of radiotherapy plus CTLA-4 blockade in lung cancer. Study-wide points: Peripheral blood showed expansion of tumor-derived TCR clones after radiotherapy and ipilimumab.

In regard to this clone: The target antigen is unknown.

V lost 6 bases and J lost 8, with 16 bases in between. CDR3 length: 13 residues. Germline V lookup: CDR1 MNHEY, CDR2 SVGAGI. This table comes from immunoSEQ multiplex PCR, and its TCRdb copy is limited to in-frame clones, with some not included. The sample records some 40,000 clones, about 74% being singletons. The material was peripheral blood, obtained from a patient treated with radiotherapy plus ipilimumab. The chain links TRBV6-5 to TRBJ1-2, with a possible D match to TRBD1 (6 bases). The TCR sequence derives from a human donor with non-small cell lung cancer whose response to radiotherapy plus ipilimumab could not be evaluated. The CDR3 region has the DNA TGTGCCAGCAGGACTTTAGGGGGTTCCGGCTACACCTTC. Residues: CASRTLGGSGYTF.